This T cell receptor beta chain was identified in a study of regulatory T cells in long-lasting Graves disease. Relying on iRepertoire HTBI primers and Arm-PCR of CDR3 regions, the team built TCR beta libraries. One entry per CDR3 protein results from TCRdb running MiXCR on the multiplex PCR reads. Here the sample spans approximately 360,000 distinct CDR3 sequences, roughly 20% being singletons. Note on this clonotype: This may be a read error: a much more frequent sequence differs by one nucleotide.

Time point specified: persistent/refractory GD, antithyroid drugs over 5 years with positive TRAb. PBMC RNA served as the TCR library source. Patients all came to the study from an endocrinology department in Xi'an, China. A peripheral blood sample, around 8.6 milliliters in volume, was drawn into EDTA tubes. This receptor was obtained from a woman in her thirties or forties with Graves disease. The sample here was peripheral blood mononuclear cells (PBMCs), taken when the disease was refractory, from a patient treated with antithyroid drugs.

Here the CDR3 DNA reads TGTGCCAGCGGATCCGGGGGGCAGGGCCTAAACTTC. Its translation: CASGSGGQGLNF. The chain combines TRBV28 with TRBJ2-7; D may be TRBD2 (7 bases). CDR3 length: 12 residues. Per the germline V gene, CDR1 is MDHEN and CDR2 is SYDVKM.